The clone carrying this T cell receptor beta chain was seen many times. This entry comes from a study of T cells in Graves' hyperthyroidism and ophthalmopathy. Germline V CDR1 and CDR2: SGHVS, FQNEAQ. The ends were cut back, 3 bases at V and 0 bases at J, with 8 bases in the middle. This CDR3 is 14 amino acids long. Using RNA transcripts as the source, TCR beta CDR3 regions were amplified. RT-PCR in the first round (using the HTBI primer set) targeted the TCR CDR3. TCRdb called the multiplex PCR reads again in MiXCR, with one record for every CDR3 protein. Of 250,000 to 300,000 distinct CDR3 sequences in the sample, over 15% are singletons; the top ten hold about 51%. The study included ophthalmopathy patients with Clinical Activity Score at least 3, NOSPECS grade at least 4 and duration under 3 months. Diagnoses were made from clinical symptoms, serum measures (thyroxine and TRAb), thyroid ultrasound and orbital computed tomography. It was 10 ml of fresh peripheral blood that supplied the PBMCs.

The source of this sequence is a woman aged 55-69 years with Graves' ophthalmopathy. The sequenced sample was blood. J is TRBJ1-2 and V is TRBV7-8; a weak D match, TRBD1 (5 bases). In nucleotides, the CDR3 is TGTGCCAGCAGCTTGACAGAAGCTAACTATGGCTACACCTTC. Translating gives CASSLTEANYGYTF.